The subject of this entry is one TCR beta chain. The antigen remains undetermined. TCRdb ran MiXCR on the 5' RACE reads and lists one entry per CDR3 protein. The sample contains 400,000 to 500,000 distinct CDR3 sequences, 20% of which appear only once. The sample comes from a study of T-cell memory formation after mild COVID-19. Study context: Clustering of TCRs was largely donor specific.

Study results and limitations: Second-wave clones peaking on day 37 lacked confirmed SARS-CoV-2 specificity. Among clones contracting day 15 to 85, CD4/CD8 was balanced, whereas later expanders leaned CD4+.

The CDR3 length is 18 residues. J lost 4 bases, V lost 0 bases, and 11 bases had no gene match. CDR1 is SQVTM, CDR2 ANQGSEA, per germline. V is TRBV29-1 and J is TRBJ2-3; 12 bases map to TRBD1. The sequence derives from an adult woman who had mild COVID-19 (a few samples of this study predate the infection). Cell type and time point are not known. Sequencing used PBMCs or a T cell subset sorted from them (not recorded which). The CDR3 DNA is TGCAGCGTTGAAGATTGGTCCCTGGGACAGGGGGCTGCAGATACGCAGTATTTT. Translating gives CSVEDWSLGQGAADTQYF.